Listed below are T cell receptor beta chains from one sample, sequenced in a study of shared clonotypes between healthy human individuals. The repertoire was sequenced with immunoSEQ multiplex PCR; TCRdb's copy has only in-frame clones and lacks some. The sample lists roughly 1,800,000 clones; approximately 95% were seen once. Material for sequencing was naive CD8+ T cells sorted from blood. All receptors come from a man between 18 and 29 years old in good health. Both conserved end residues are part of each CDR3. A D gene is named only where the DNA matches it firmly. Clone size, where shown, is once, few, many, or a class for clones that have expanded.

clone size	D gene	V gene	J gene	CDR3 protein	CDR3 DNA
-	TRBD2	TRBV5-6	TRBJ2-2	CASSPGLAGTTGELFF	TGTGCCAGCAGCCCCGGACTAGCAGGAACGACCGGGGAGCTGTTTTTT
-	-	TRBV30	TRBJ1-5	CAWGTGVWGNQPQHF	TGTGCCTGGGGGACCGGGGTTTGGGGCAATCAGCCCCAGCATTTT
-	-	TRBV7-6	TRBJ1-2	CASSLGSGVGDYGYTF	TGTGCCAGCAGCTTAGGTTCAGGGGTTGGAGACTATGGCTACACCTTC
-	-	TRBV13	TRBJ2-2	CASSSTDSLWNTGELFF	TGTGCCAGCAGCTCCACCGACTCCCTATGGAACACCGGGGAGCTGTTTTTT
-	-	TRBV15	TRBJ1-2	CATSPDSYGYTF	TGTGCCACCAGCCCGGACTCCTATGGCTACACCTTC
-	-	TRBV30	TRBJ2-7	CAWNGGVEQYF	TGTGCCTGGAACGGGGGTGTCGAGCAGTACTTC
-	-	TRBV5-1	TRBJ2-6	CASSLAKLSGANVLTF	TGCGCCAGCAGCTTGGCCAAGCTATCTGGGGCCAACGTCCTGACTTTC
-	-	TRBV4-1	TRBJ1-2	CASSRGGQGYTF	TGCGCCAGCAGCCGGGGAGGGCAAGGCTACACCTTC
-	-	TRBV4-1	TRBJ2-7	CASAPRDGSMESYEQYF	TGCGCCAGCGCTCCCAGGGACGGGAGTATGGAATCCTACGAGCAGTACTTC
-	-	TRBV28	TRBJ2-4	CASSTLGGYAKNIQYF	TGTGCCAGCAGTACCCTCGGGGGCTACGCCAAAAACATTCAGTACTTC
once	-	TRBV4-3	TRBJ2-7	CASSLGGGPGYEQYF	TGCGCCAGCAGCCTGGGGGGCGGTCCGGGCTACGAGCAGTACTTC
-	-	TRBV6-5	TRBJ1-4	CASSYSMGEFNEKLFF	TGTGCCAGCAGTTACTCGATGGGGGAGTTCAATGAAAAACTGTTTTTT
-	-	TRBV7-9	TRBJ1-1	CASSLREEGTEAFF	TGTGCCAGCAGCCTACGAGAAGAAGGGACTGAAGCTTTCTTT
-	-	TRBV7-9	TRBJ1-4	CASTGFNEKLFF	TGTGCCAGCACAGGGTTTAATGAAAAACTGTTTTTT
once	-	TRBV2	TRBJ2-3	CASSELLALSTDTQYF	TGTGCCAGCAGTGAACTACTAGCACTTAGCACAGATACGCAGTATTTT
-	-	TRBV27	TRBJ1-6	CASSPGGPGNSPLHF	TGTGCCAGCAGTCCGGGAGGGCCAGGGAATTCACCCCTCCACTTT
-	-	TRBV10-1	TRBJ2-2	CASTAESTGELFF	TGCGCCAGCACGGCCGAGAGCACCGGGGAGCTGTTTTTT
-	-	TRBV11-2	TRBJ1-2	CASDYRSVGHAEDGYTF	TGTGCCAGCGATTACCGGTCGGTCGGGCACGCGGAGGATGGCTACACCTTC
-	-	TRBV13	TRBJ2-7	CASSLRGTHYEQYF	TGTGCCAGCAGCCTCAGGGGCACACACTACGAGCAGTACTTC
few	-	TRBV5-1	TRBJ2-5	CASSFGIGETQYF	TGCGCCAGCAGCTTCGGGATCGGGGAGACCCAGTACTTC
-	-	TRBV2	TRBJ2-7	CASSGSREYHEQYF	TGTGCCAGCAGTGGGAGTAGGGAATATCACGAGCAGTACTTC
-	TRBD1	TRBV6-5	TRBJ2-7	CASSYSGGPYEQYF	TGTGCCAGCAGTTATTCAGGGGGCCCCTACGAGCAGTACTTC
-	-	TRBV28	TRBJ1-2	CASSLWGGGYTF	TGTGCCAGCAGTTTATGGGGCGGTGGCTACACCTTC
-	TRBD1	TRBV10-1	TRBJ1-1	CASSPLGVTGVRTEAFF	TGCGCCAGCAGTCCTCTGGGGGTAACAGGGGTCCGCACTGAAGCTTTCTTT
-	-	TRBV30	TRBJ2-7	CAWSKLDSGAPYEQYF	TGTGCCTGGAGTAAACTGGACAGCGGGGCTCCCTACGAGCAGTACTTC
-	TRBD1	TRBV4-1	TRBJ2-7	CASSPGTGGAYEQYF	TGCGCCAGCAGCCCGGGGACAGGGGGGGCCTACGAGCAGTACTTC
-	TRBD1	TRBV10-3	TRBJ2-7	CAISEDSTGWFLEQYF	TGTGCCATCAGTGAGGATTCGACAGGGTGGTTTCTTGAGCAGTACTTC
-	TRBD1	TRBV7-9	TRBJ2-2	CASSSPHWTGDTGELFF	TGTGCCAGCAGCTCACCCCATTGGACAGGGGACACCGGGGAGCTGTTTTTT
-	-	TRBV7-9	TRBJ2-2	CASSLGPSNTGELFF	TGTGCCAGCAGCTTAGGTCCTTCGAACACCGGGGAGCTGTTTTTT
-	-	TRBV27	TRBJ1-1	CASSPRDQNTEAFF	TGTGCCAGCAGTCCCCGGGACCAGAACACTGAAGCTTTCTTT
-	-	TRBV2	TRBJ1-2	CATAGADYGYTF	TGTGCCACCGCAGGTGCAGACTATGGCTACACCTTC
-	-	TRBV5-1	TRBJ2-3	CASSLWAREQEGADTQYF	TGCGCCAGCAGCTTGTGGGCGCGGGAGCAGGAGGGGGCAGATACGCAGTATTTT
-	-	TRBV5-4	TRBJ2-3	CASSYPGSPSTDTQYF	TGTGCCAGCAGTTACCCAGGGTCCCCTAGCACAGATACGCAGTATTTT
-	TRBD1	TRBV2	TRBJ2-7	CATQEGTGQDEQYF	TGTGCCACCCAAGAGGGGACAGGTCAGGACGAGCAGTACTTC
-	-	TRBV27	TRBJ2-7	CASSSSGGAVTYEQYF	TGTGCCAGCAGTTCCTCCGGCGGGGCCGTTACCTACGAGCAGTACTTC
once	-	TRBV13	TRBJ2-3	CASSLGVTSTDTQYF	TGTGCCAGCAGCTTAGGGGTAACTAGCACAGATACGCAGTATTTT
few	TRBD2	TRBV5-6	TRBJ2-5	CASSLAGGQETQYF	TGTGCCAGCAGCTTGGCGGGGGGGCAAGAGACCCAGTACTTC
-	-	TRBV5-6	TRBJ2-7	CASSFFSDYYEQYF	TGTGCCAGCAGCTTCTTCAGTGACTACTACGAGCAGTACTTC